One TCR beta chain is described in this entry. What it binds is not known. Attached unique molecular identifiers marked individual cDNA molecules. TCRdb passed the 5' RACE reads through MiXCR, listing each CDR3 protein once. The data show 95,000 to 110,000 distinct CDR3 sequences, roughly 11% seen once. The CDR3 has 13 residues. Per germline, CDR1 SEHNR and CDR2 FQNEAQ (reference sequence). V was shortened by 4 bases and J by 2 bases, with 8 bases between the two germline ends. The record originates from a study of early T cells in non-severe SARS-CoV-2 infection. As for the study in general: Chains were not paired, and sequencing was done on bulk RNA from unsorted whole blood.

Overall study results and limits: The study's VDJdb matching favored anti-spike CD8 responses and missed private and CD4 specificities.

The chain links TRBV7-9 to TRBJ2-5; D not certain. Material for sequencing was whole blood. The sequence was collected from an adult who was a healthcare worker with PCR-confirmed SARS-CoV-2 infection or an uninfected control (not recorded which). Written as DNA, the CDR3 is TGTGCCAGCAGCTCAGTTGCGCAAGAGACCCAGTACTTC. It encodes CASSSVAQETQYF.